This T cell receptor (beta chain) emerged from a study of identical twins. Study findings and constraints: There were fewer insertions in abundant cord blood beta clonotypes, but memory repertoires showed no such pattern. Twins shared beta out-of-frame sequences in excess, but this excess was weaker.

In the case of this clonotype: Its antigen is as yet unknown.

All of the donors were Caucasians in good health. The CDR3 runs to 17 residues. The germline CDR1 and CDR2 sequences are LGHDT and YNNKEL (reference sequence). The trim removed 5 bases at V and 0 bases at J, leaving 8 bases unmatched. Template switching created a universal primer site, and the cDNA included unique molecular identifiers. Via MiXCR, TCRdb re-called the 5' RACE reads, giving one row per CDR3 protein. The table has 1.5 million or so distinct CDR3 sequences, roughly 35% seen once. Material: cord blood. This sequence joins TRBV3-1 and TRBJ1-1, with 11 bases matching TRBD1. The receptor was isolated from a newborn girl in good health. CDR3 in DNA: TGTGCCAGCAGCTATTTCCGGGACAGGGGGATGAACACTGAAGCTTTCTTT. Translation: CASSYFRDRGMNTEAFF.